This entry concerns a single TCR beta chain. The entry originates in a study of blood T cell repertoires in COVID-19. Trimming removed 3 bases from V and 0 bases from J, with 10 bases in between. The CDR3 totals 15 residues. Germline CDR1 and CDR2: SGDLS and YYNGEE. Produced via immunoSEQ multiplex PCR; TCRdb's table is partial and in-frame only. Here the sample spans about 180,000 clones, around 80% being singletons. Material: peripheral blood. This receptor was obtained from a human donor in a cohort sampled during active COVID-19. The chain couples TRBV9 to TRBJ1-3; TRBD1 is a possible D gene (6 bases). Here the CDR3 reads CASSADSYSGNTIYF. The CDR3 DNA follows: TGTGCCAGCAGCGCGGACAGTTACTCTGGAAACACCATATATTTT.